This T cell receptor (beta chain) was retrieved from a study of Ad26.COV2.S vaccination and SARS-CoV-2 variants. Treatment: roughly 18 received Ad26.COV2.S at low or high dose, single or two shots; five or six received placebo; per-sample allocation not given. Each sample was drawn 63 days after the first injection (of vaccine or placebo). V lost 7 bases and J 0 bases, leaving 7 bases between the germline ends. The CDR3 totals 13 residues. The V gene's germline CDR1 is LNHDA and CDR2 SQIVND (reference sequence). TCRdb keeps only in-frame clones here, not all; method: immunoSEQ multiplex PCR. The sample shows approximately 410,000 clones, approximately 87% of them seen only once.

This chain connects TRBV19 to TRBJ1-5, with D hard to call. The TCR sequence derives from a person aged 18-65 years who received the Ad26.COV2.S COVID-19 vaccine or a placebo. The sample in question was peripheral blood, obtained in a trial of Ad26.COV2.S vaccine versus placebo. CDR3 bases: TGTGCCAGTAAACAGAATAGCAATCAGCCCCAGCATTTT. It is translated as CASKQNSNQPQHF.